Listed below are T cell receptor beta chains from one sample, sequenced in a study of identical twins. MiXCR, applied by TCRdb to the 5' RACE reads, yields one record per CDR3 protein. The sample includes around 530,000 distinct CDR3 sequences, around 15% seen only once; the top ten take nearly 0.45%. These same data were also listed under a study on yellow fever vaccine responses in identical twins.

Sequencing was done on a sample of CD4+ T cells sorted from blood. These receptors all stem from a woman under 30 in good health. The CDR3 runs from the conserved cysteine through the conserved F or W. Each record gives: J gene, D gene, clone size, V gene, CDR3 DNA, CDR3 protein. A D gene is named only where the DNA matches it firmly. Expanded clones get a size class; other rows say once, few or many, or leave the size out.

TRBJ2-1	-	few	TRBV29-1	TGCAGCGTCGAGGGGGGGGCCTCCAATGAGCAGTTCTTC	CSVEGGASNEQFF
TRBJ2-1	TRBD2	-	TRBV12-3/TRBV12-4	TGTGCCTGCCGGGGCGGGGGAGAGTACAATGAGCAGTTCTTC	CACRGGGEYNEQFF
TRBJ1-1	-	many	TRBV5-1	TGCGCCAGCAGGGGCAGGGCGAACACTGAAGCTTTCTTT	CASRGRANTEAFF
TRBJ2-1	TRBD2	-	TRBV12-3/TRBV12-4	TGTGCCAGCAGTTTATGGGCGGGGGGGCTCTACAATGAGCAGTTCTTC	CASSLWAGGLYNEQFF
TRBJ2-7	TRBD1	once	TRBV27	TGTGCCAGCAGTTCGGCCGGGACAGGGAACTACGAGCAGTACTTC	CASSSAGTGNYEQYF
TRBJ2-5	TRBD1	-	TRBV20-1	TGCAGTGCCCAACAGGGGATGGAGACCCAGTACTTC	CSAQQGMETQYF
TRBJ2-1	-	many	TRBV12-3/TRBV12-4	TGTGCCAGCAGTAGGGGGACCTCCTACAATGAGCAGTTCTTC	CASSRGTSYNEQFF
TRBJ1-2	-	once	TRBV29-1	TGCAGCGCCGGGGACACCAACTATGGCTACACCTTC	CSAGDTNYGYTF
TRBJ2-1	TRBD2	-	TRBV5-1	TGCGCCAGCAGCTTGCCTAGCGGGAGTATCAGCGAGCAGTTCTTC	CASSLPSGSISEQFF
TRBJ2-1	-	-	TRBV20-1	TGCAGTGCTAGGCGGGACGCCGAGTTGGGGCAGTTCTTC	CSARRDAELGQFF
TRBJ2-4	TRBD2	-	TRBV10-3	TGTGCCATCAGTGATGGGACTAGTGGAAACATTCAGTACTTC	CAISDGTSGNIQYF
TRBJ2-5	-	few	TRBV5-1	TGCGCCAGCAGCCAGGACTGGGTTGAGACCCAGTACTTC	CASSQDWVETQYF
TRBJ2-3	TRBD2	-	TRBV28	TGTGCCAGCAGCTACGGGGGGTCGGGAGATACGCAGTATTTT	CASSYGGSGDTQYF
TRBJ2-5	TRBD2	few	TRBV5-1	TGCGCCAGCAGCTGGAGGGGACTACGAGGCCAAGAGACCCAGTACTTC	CASSWRGLRGQETQYF
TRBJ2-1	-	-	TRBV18	TGTGCCAGCTCACCCTATAAGGACGGTGAGCAGTTCTTC	CASSPYKDGEQFF
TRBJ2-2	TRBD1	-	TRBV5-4	TGTGCCAGCAGCGAAACAGGGGGCGAGTTCACCGGGGAGCTGTTTTTT	CASSETGGEFTGELFF
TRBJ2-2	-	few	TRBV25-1	TGTGCCAGCAGTGAGAGGACAGTCACCGGGGAGCTGTTTTTT	CASSERTVTGELFF
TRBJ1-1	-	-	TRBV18	TGTGCCAGCTCACCGATAGGGGGGACTGAAGCTTTCTTT	CASSPIGGTEAFF
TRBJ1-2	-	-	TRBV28	TGTGCCAGCAGTTTAGCGACCTATGGCTACACCTTC	CASSLATYGYTF
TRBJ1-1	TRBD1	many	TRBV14	TGTGCCAGCAGCTCGCAGGGGGCCCGGAACACTGAAGCTTTCTTT	CASSSQGARNTEAFF
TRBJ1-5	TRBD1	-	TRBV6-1	TGTGCCAGCAGTCCCCCGGGACAGGGGAGTCAGCCCCAGCATTTT	CASSPPGQGSQPQHF
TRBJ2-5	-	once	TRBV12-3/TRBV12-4	TGTGCCAGCAGTTTTTTTGGTTCAATAGGGGAGACCCAGTACTTC	CASSFFGSIGETQYF
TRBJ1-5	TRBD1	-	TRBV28	TGTGCCAGCAGTACCCAAGACAGGGGATGGGTTCAGCCCCAGCATTTT	CASSTQDRGWVQPQHF